Sequencing of this T cell receptor (beta chain) was carried out in a study of identical twins. The CDR3 consists of 13 residues. The V gene lost 2 bases and the J gene lost 12 bases, with 17 bases spanning the gap. Germline CDR1 SGHAT, CDR2 FQNNGV. One entry per CDR3 protein, called by TCRdb with MiXCR from the 5' RACE reads. Among around 370,000 distinct CDR3 sequences listed, about 10% were seen once. The V and J genes are TRBV11-2 and TRBJ2-7, with D perhaps matching TRBD1 (7 bases). What was sequenced was naive T cells sorted from blood. This sequence originates from a woman aged 45 to 65 in good health. For the CDR3, the DNA is TGTGCCAGCAGCTTAAGAGGCAGGGGGGTAACGTACGTC. This sequence encodes CASSLRGRGVTYV.